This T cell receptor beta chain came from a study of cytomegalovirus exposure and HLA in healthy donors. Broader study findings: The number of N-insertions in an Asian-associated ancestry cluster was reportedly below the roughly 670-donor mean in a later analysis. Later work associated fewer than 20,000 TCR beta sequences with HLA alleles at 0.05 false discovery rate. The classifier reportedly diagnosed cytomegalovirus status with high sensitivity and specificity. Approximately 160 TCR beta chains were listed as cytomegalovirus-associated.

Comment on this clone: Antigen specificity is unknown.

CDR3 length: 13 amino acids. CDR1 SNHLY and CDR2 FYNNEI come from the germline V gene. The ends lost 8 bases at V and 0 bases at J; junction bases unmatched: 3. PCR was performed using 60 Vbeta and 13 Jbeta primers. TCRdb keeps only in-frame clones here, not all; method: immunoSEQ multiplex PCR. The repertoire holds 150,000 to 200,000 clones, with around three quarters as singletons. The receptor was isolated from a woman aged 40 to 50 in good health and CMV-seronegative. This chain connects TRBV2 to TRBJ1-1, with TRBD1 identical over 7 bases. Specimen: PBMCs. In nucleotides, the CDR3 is TGTGCCAGCCAGACAGGGATGAACACTGAAGCTTTCTTT. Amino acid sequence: CASQTGMNTEAFF. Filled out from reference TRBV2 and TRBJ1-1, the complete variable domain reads EPEVTQTPSHQVTQMGQEVILRCVPISNHLYFYWYRQILGQKVEFLVSFYNNEISEKSEIFDDQFSVERPDGSNFTLKIRSTKLEDSAMYFCASQTGMNTEAFFGQGTRLTVV.